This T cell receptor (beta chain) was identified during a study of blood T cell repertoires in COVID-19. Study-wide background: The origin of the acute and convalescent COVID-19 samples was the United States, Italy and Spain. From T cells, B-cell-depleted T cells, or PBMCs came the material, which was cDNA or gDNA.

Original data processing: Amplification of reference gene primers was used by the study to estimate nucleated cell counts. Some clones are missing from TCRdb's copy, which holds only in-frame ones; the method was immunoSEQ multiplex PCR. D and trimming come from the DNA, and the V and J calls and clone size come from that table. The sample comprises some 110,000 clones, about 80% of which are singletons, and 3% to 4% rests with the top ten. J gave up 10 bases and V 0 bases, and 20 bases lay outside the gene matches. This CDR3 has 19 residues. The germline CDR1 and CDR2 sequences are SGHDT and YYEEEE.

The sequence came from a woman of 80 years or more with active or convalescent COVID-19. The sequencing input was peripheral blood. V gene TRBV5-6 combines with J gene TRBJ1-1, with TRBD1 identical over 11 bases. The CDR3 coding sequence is TGTGCCAGCAGCTTGGACAGATCTACCTTTTGGACAGGGGGCGCTGTAGCTTTCTTT. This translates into CASSLDRSTFWTGGAVAFF.